These T cell receptor beta chains were read from a single sample in a study of patients and donors after allogeneic stem cell transplantation. TCRdb itself ran the RT-PCR reads through MiXCR, one entry per CDR3 protein. Of some 880,000 distinct CDR3 sequences listed, around 17% were seen once; the top ten hold 5% to 6.5%. Sequenced: blood, either unsorted or a sorted T cell fraction (not recorded which). The origin of the receptors is a human donor who was either an allogeneic HSCT recipient or a stem cell or donor lymphocyte infusion donor (not recorded which). It is not recorded whose cells these are; they may come from a transplant donor. Each CDR3 is given with its conserved first and last residue. Fields, in order: J gene, V gene, clone size, D gene, CDR3 protein, CDR3 DNA. D genes are given only for firm matches. Where a row states a size, it is once, few, many or the class of an expanded clone; other rows omit it.

>TRBJ1-1|TRBV12-3/TRBV12-4|few|.
CASSLLRVREAFF
TGTGCCAGCAGTTTATTAAGGGTCAGGGAAGCTTTCTTT
>TRBJ2-3|TRBV20-1|few|.
CSAFQQQLLTDTQYF
TGCAGTGCCTTCCAACAGCAGCTCCTCACAGATACGCAGTATTTT
>TRBJ2-1|TRBV5-1|.|.
CASSLNSWSNEQFF
TGCGCCAGCAGCTTGAACTCGTGGAGCAATGAGCAGTTCTTC
>TRBJ1-5|TRBV12-3/TRBV12-4|few|.
CASSLGRGNLGNQPQHF
TGTGCCAGCAGTTTGGGTAGGGGGAATTTAGGCAATCAGCCCCAGCATTTT
>TRBJ2-1|TRBV25-1|few|.
CASSEETKWFYNEQFF
TGTGCCAGCAGTGAAGAGACCAAGTGGTTCTACAATGAGCAGTTCTTC
>TRBJ2-4|TRBV20-1|few|TRBD1
CSASAGTGDLAKNIQYF
TGCAGTGCTAGCGCAGGGACAGGAGATTTAGCCAAAAACATTCAGTACTTC
>TRBJ2-7|TRBV7-9|.|TRBD2
CASSARLAGASYEQYF
TGTGCCAGCAGCGCGAGACTAGCGGGGGCCTCCTACGAGCAGTACTTC
>TRBJ1-1|TRBV19|.|TRBD1
CASKSQGAVDTEAFF
TGTGCCAGTAAATCCCAGGGGGCGGTGGACACTGAAGCTTTCTTT
>TRBJ2-5|TRBV12-3/TRBV12-4|few|.
CASSPALGQGETQYF
TGTGCCAGCAGCCCTGCTCTGGGGCAGGGAGAGACCCAGTACTTC
>TRBJ2-7|TRBV5-5|.|.
CASSLDGHPVYEQYF
TGTGCCAGCAGCTTGGATGGACACCCAGTCTACGAGCAGTACTTC
>TRBJ2-7|TRBV4-3|.|.
CASSQETGSSYEQYF
TGCGCCAGCAGCCAAGAGACAGGAAGCTCCTACGAGCAGTACTTC
>TRBJ2-6|TRBV12-3/TRBV12-4|.|.
CASDLGNSGANVLTF
TGTGCCAGCGACCTGGGGAACTCTGGGGCCAACGTCCTGACTTTC
>TRBJ2-7|TRBV29-1|.|TRBD2
CSVEGTSAEQYF
TGCAGCGTTGAGGGGACTAGTGCCGAGCAGTACTTC
>TRBJ2-7|TRBV9|few|.
CASSGGGQGIHEQYF
TGTGCCAGCAGCGGCGGGGGCCAGGGGATCCACGAGCAGTACTTC
>TRBJ2-1|TRBV6-5|many|.
CASSYGADEQFF
TGTGCCAGCAGTTACGGAGCGGATGAGCAGTTCTTC
>TRBJ2-1|TRBV24-1|.|.
CAIGGREKGSYNEQFF
TGTGCCATCGGGGGGCGGGAGAAGGGCTCCTACAATGAGCAGTTCTTC
>TRBJ2-1|TRBV12-3/TRBV12-4|few|TRBD2
CASSLWEGRDEQFF
TGTGCCAGCAGTTTGTGGGAGGGCCGGGATGAGCAGTTCTTC
>TRBJ1-1|TRBV2|few|.
CASSLSGQSTEAFF
TGTGCCAGCAGTCTCTCCGGACAGAGCACTGAAGCTTTCTTT
>TRBJ2-2|TRBV5-1|few|TRBD1
CASSLDPGGSGELFF
TGCGCCAGCAGCTTGGACCCAGGGGGCTCCGGGGAGCTGTTTTTT
>TRBJ1-2|TRBV7-2|.|.
CASTSFVGRANGYTF
TGTGCCAGCACCTCATTTGTGGGCAGGGCAAATGGCTACACCTTC
>TRBJ2-1|TRBV12-3/TRBV12-4|many|.
CASSTWGVTVEQFF
TGTGCCAGCAGTACCTGGGGGGTAACGGTTGAGCAGTTCTTC
>TRBJ2-3|TRBV5-1|few|TRBD2
CASSLEASGGRDTQYF
TGCGCCAGCAGCTTGGAGGCTAGCGGGGGCCGCGATACGCAGTATTTT
>TRBJ2-1|TRBV2|.|TRBD2
CASSPRGGRNEQFF
TGTGCCAGCAGTCCGCGGGGGGGCCGGAATGAGCAGTTCTTC
>TRBJ1-2|TRBV7-9|few|.
CASSFITEGSIYGYTF
TGTGCCAGCAGCTTCATAACGGAGGGGAGCATCTATGGCTACACCTTC
>TRBJ2-2|TRBV7-3|.|.
CASSTQGELFF
TGTGCCAGCAGCACACAGGGGGAGCTGTTTTTT
>TRBJ1-2|TRBV28|.|.
CASQKYGYTF
TGTGCCAGTCAGAAATATGGCTACACCTTC
>TRBJ1-2|TRBV12-3/TRBV12-4|few|.
CASSYEGRDLGYTF
TGTGCCAGCAGTTACGAGGGCAGGGATCTTGGCTACACCTTC
>TRBJ2-1|TRBV12-5|few|.
CASGLGTVGYNEQFF
TGTGCTAGTGGTTTGGGGACAGTGGGCTACAATGAGCAGTTCTTC
>TRBJ2-1|TRBV12-3/TRBV12-4|many|.
CASSLFGTPGSYNEQFF
TGTGCCAGCAGTCTGTTCGGGACTCCCGGCTCCTACAATGAGCAGTTCTTC
>TRBJ1-1|TRBV25-1|.|.
CATRELNTEAFF
TGTGCCACCCGCGAGTTGAACACTGAAGCTTTCTTT
>TRBJ2-7|TRBV27|.|.
CASRPLEARHEQYF
TGTGCCAGCAGGCCCTTAGAGGCCAGACACGAGCAGTACTTC
>TRBJ2-3|TRBV12-3/TRBV12-4|.|.
CASSLRTITQYF
TGTGCCAGCAGTTTGCGGACTATTACGCAGTATTTT
>TRBJ1-6|TRBV12-3/TRBV12-4|.|TRBD1
CASSLPGGSPLHF
TGTGCCAGCAGTTTACCAGGGGGCTCACCCCTCCACTTT
>TRBJ2-1|TRBV20-1|few|TRBD2
CSAGERDRREQFF
TGCAGTGCCGGGGAGCGGGATCGTCGAGAGCAGTTCTTC
>TRBJ2-2|TRBV11-1|.|.
CASSLGWPGRLVTGELFF
TGTGCCAGCAGCTTAGGATGGCCAGGGAGATTGGTCACCGGGGAGCTGTTTTTT
>TRBJ1-5|TRBV20-1|few|TRBD1
CSAETGGRGNQPQHF
TGCAGTGCTGAGACAGGGGGTCGGGGCAATCAGCCCCAGCATTTT
>TRBJ2-7|TRBV27|.|.
CASSEGLAHEQYF
TGTGCCAGCAGCGAAGGGCTAGCCCACGAGCAGTACTTC
>TRBJ1-3|TRBV12-3/TRBV12-4|many|.
CASSFGPVARAGNTIYF
TGTGCCAGCAGTTTTGGACCCGTGGCCCGAGCGGGAAACACCATATATTTT
>TRBJ2-1|TRBV2|.|TRBD2
CASSEGGLARLDRFF
TGTGCCAGCAGTGAAGGGGGACTAGCAAGATTGGACCGGTTCTTC
>TRBJ2-1|TRBV6-1|.|.
CASTPGRYNEQFF
TGTGCCAGCACTCCAGGACGGTACAATGAGCAGTTCTTC
>TRBJ2-7|TRBV12-3/TRBV12-4|many|TRBD2
CASSLRAGGLYEQYF
TGTGCCAGCAGTTTAAGAGCGGGGGGGCTCTACGAGCAGTACTTC
>TRBJ1-5|TRBV12-3/TRBV12-4|few|.
CASSLGQGLVQPQHF
TGTGCCAGCAGTTTGGGGCAGGGTCTAGTCCAGCCCCAGCATTTT